This TCR beta chain was retrieved from a study of blood T cell repertoires in COVID-19. Study information: Some COVID-19 samples were acute and others convalescent; all came from the United States, Italy and Spain.

Original handling: Quantification of nucleated cells was approximated via reference gene primer amplification. TCRdb keeps only in-frame clones here, not all; method: immunoSEQ multiplex PCR. Clone size and the V and J calls come from that table; the DNA yielded D and trimming. This table holds some 160,000 clones, approximately 90% found once. Trimming pared 5 bases from V and 2 bases from J, leaving 25 bases between. CDR1 and CDR2 (germline): MNHEY, SMNVEV (reference sequence). CDR3 length equals 18 residues. The V and J genes are TRBV27 and TRBJ2-7, with a weak D call TRBD2 (6 bases). This sequence was found in a man aged 18 to 30 with COVID-19, enrolled during active disease. Sequenced sample: peripheral blood. The CDR3 region has the DNA TGTGCCAGCAGTGGCCCAGGCGGGGATTCCTCCAACCCCTACGAGCAGTACTTC. This codes for CASSGPGGDSSNPYEQYF.